This TCR beta chain was documented in a study of cytomegalovirus exposure and HLA in healthy donors. This clone has just one count. The primer mix had 60 Vbeta and 13 Jbeta primers. Method: immunoSEQ multiplex PCR; TCRdb's copy keeps in-frame clones and lacks some. Here the sample spans 150,000 to 200,000 clones, under 85% being singletons. The germline V gene has CDR1 MNHEY and CDR2 SVGAGI. V lost 0 bases and J lost 4; bases outside the gene matches: 5. The CDR3 extends over 15 amino acids. Sequencing was performed on PBMCs. This clonotype was obtained from a woman under 40 in good health and CMV-seronegative. V and J are TRBV6-5 and TRBJ1-1; 7 bases line up with TRBD1. Here the CDR3 DNA reads TGTGCCAGCAGTTACTCTGGAGGGGGCGGCACTGAAGCTTTCTTT. Its translation is CASSYSGGGGTEAFF.